One sample yielded the 2 T cell receptor beta chains listed below, sequenced in a study of CD8 T cells in Susac syndrome. RNA amounts of roughly 0.45 to 1 ug underwent reverse transcription with random hexamers. TCRdb re-derived calls from the immunoSEQ multiplex PCR reads in MiXCR, one entry per CDR3 protein. The sample lists about 240,000 distinct CDR3 sequences; about 96% were seen once. Input material: CD4+ T cells from PBMCs. These receptors came from a human donor with Susac syndrome.

This chain links TRBV7-6 with TRBJ1-1; D unclear. This CDR3 is 13 amino acids long. Trimming took 1 base from V and 10 from J, leaving 13 bases between them. Germline CDR1 is SGHVS and CDR2 is FNYEAQ. The DNA of the CDR3 is TGTGCCAGCAGCTTAGGAAGTATAACGGGAGCTTTCTTT. Encoded protein: CASSLGSITGAFF. The variable domain in full, completed from reference TRBV7-6 and TRBJ1-1, reads GAGVSQSPRYKVTKRGQDVALRCDPISGHVSLYWYRQALGQGPEFLTYFNYEAQQDKSGLPNDRFSAERPEGSISTLTIQRTEQRDSAMYRCASSLGSITGAFFGQGTRLTVV.

CDR3 loop: CSAGFVAGGAQETQYF. In DNA, the CDR3 is TGCAGTGCTGGCTTCGTAGCGGGCGGGGCCCAAGAGACCCAGTACTTC. The genes are TRBV20-1 and TRBJ2-5; 7 bases agree with TRBD2. This CDR3 has 16 residues. Germline V gene data show CDR1 as DFQATT and CDR2 as SNEGSKA (reference sequence). The V gene end was trimmed by 5 bases and the J gene end by 1 base; junction bases not matched to a gene: 13.